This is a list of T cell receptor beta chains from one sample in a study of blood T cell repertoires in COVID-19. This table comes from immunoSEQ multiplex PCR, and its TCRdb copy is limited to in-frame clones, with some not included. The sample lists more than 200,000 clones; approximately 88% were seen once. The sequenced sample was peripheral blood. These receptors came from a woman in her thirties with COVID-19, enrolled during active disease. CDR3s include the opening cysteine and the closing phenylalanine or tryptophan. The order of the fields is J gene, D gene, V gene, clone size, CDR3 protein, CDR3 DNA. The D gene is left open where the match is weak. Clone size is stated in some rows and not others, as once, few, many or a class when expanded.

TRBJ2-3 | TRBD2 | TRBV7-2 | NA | CASSLVSGGTDTQYF | TGTGCCAGCAGCTTAGTTAGCGGGGGAACAGATACGCAGTATTTT
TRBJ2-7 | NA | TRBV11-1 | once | CASSPTDSYEQYF | TGTGCCAGCAGCCCTACCGATTCCTACGAGCAGTACTTC
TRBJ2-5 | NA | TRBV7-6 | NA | CASSLVFSESGKTQYF | TGTGCCAGCAGCTTAGTATTTTCGGAATCCGGGAAGACCCAGTACTTC
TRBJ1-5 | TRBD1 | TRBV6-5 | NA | CASSRQGGSNQPQHF | TGTGCCAGCAGTAGACAGGGGGGGAGCAATCAGCCCCAGCATTTT
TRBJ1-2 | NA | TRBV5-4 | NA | CASSARGGGAPIFWGYTF | TGTGCCAGCAGCGCCCGTGGGGGGGGCGCGCCCATTTTCTGGGGCTACACCTTC
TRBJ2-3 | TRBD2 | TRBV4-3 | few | CASSPQTSGGLGTQYF | TGCGCCAGCAGCCCCCAAACTAGCGGGGGATTGGGTACGCAGTATTTT
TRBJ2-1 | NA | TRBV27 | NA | CASRALDSYNEQFF | TGTGCCAGCAGAGCCTTAGACTCCTACAATGAGCAGTTCTTC
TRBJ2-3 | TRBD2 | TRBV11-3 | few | CASSLGTSGRTDTQYF | TGTGCCAGCAGCTTAGGGACTAGCGGGAGGACAGATACGCAGTATTTT
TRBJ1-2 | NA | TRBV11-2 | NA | CASSSQGWYGYTF | TGTGCCAGCAGCTCCCAGGGTTGGTATGGCTACACCTTC
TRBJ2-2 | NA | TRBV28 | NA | CASSFEVRIKNTGELFF | TGTGCCAGCAGTTTCGAAGTGCGGATAAAGAACACCGGGGAGCTGTTTTTT
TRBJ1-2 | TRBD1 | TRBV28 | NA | CASSFDRVGGYTF | TGTGCCAGCAGTTTCGACAGGGTAGGCGGCTACACCTTC
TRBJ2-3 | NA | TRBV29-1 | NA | CSVALVYTDTQYF | TGCAGCGTAGCGCTGGTGTACACAGATACGCAGTATTTT
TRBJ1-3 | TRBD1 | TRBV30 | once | CAWSPGQHSGNTIYF | TGTGCCTGGAGCCCGGGACAGCACTCTGGAAACACCATATATTTT
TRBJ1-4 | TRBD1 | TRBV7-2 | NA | CASSLVAGTVNEKLFF | TGTGCCAGCAGCTTAGTGGCCGGGACAGTTAATGAAAAACTGTTTTTT
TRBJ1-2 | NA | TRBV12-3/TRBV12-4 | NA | CASSPRDADGYTF | TGTGCCAGCAGCCCGAGGGATGCGGATGGCTACACCTTC
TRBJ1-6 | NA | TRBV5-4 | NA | CASSIGMGPFSYNSPLHF | TGTGCCAGCAGCATTGGCATGGGGCCCTTCTCCTATAATTCACCCCTCCACTTT